The 19 T cell receptor beta chains given below trace back to one sample, sequenced in a study of T cell responses to AZD1222 COVID-19 vaccine (dated by TCRdb to the early 2020s). Library preparation was by the immunoSEQ multiplex PCR assay. The table was pulled from immuneACCESS by TCRdb, which kept in-frame rearrangements only. Such tables lose some clones; where checked, under half of the loss comes from unresolved V genes, and the rest has no known cause. Here the sample has roughly 130,000 clones; 80% to 90% occur a single time. The top ten clones comprise roughly 1.6% of the sample. The time point label, as the study defines it: baseline before first vaccination. Sequences were derived from peripheral blood, sampled on day 0 of AZD1222 vaccination. The receptors originated from an adult in good health.

J is TRBJ2-5 and V is TRBV6-6; D is ambiguous. The CDR3 sequence is 10 residues long. V was shortened by 5 bases and J by 4 bases, with 2 bases between the two germline ends. Germline CDR1 is MNHNY and CDR2 is SVGAGI (reference sequence). CDR3: CASSLETQYF. As DNA, the CDR3 is TGTGCCAGCAGTCTAGAGACCCAGTACTTC.

V is TRBV24-1 and J is TRBJ2-5; 12 positions match TRBD2. J lost 5 bases, V lost 4 bases, and 7 bases had no gene match. CDR1 and CDR2 (germline): KGHDR, SFDVKD. The CDR3 extends over 16 amino acids. The chain's CDR3 is CATSEGLAGFSETQYF. The CDR3 DNA reads TGTGCCACCAGTGAGGGACTAGCGGGTTTTTCGGAGACCCAGTACTTC.

The chain has TRBV19 and TRBJ2-1, with 9 bases fitting TRBD1. Germline V gives CDR1 LNHDA, CDR2 SQIVND (reference sequence). The CDR3 sequence is 16 residues long. Trimming took 2 bases from V and 2 from J; bases not matched to a gene: 4. CDR3 amino acids: CASSIQGTGTYNEQFF. Here the CDR3 DNA reads TGTGCCAGTAGTATACAGGGGACAGGGACCTACAATGAGCAGTTCTTC.

The chain combines TRBV21-1 with TRBJ1-3; whether TRBD1, the table's D call, matches the DNA was not checked. TRBV21-1 is annotated as a pseudogene. There are 17 residues in the CDR3. The CDR3 spells CASSKARGRPGGNTIYF. CDR3 in DNA: TGTGCCAGCAGCAAAGCCAGGGGCCGACCAGGTGGAAACACCATATATTTT.

A single count supports this clone. The chain joins TRBV5-1 to TRBJ2-6; tentative D call: TRBD1 (6 bases). This CDR3 is 17 amino acids long. Trimming took off 4 bases at V and 0 bases at J, with 14 bases between the two ends. Germline V gene lookup returns CDR1 SGHRS and CDR2 YFSETQ. For the CDR3, the DNA is TGCGCCAGCAGCCAAGCCGACAGGATCTCTGGGGCCAACGTCCTGACTTTC. Its translation: CASSQADRISGANVLTF.

V gene TRBV5-1 combines with J gene TRBJ1-6, with D tentatively TRBD1 (6 bases). CDR1 is SGHRS, CDR2 YFSETQ, per germline. V lost 1 base, J lost 8 bases, and 13 bases lay in between. The length of the CDR3 is 15 residues. The CDR3 sequence is CASSLSGGADSPLHF. The CDR3 DNA is TGCGCCAGCAGCTTGTCTGGGGGCGCTGATTCACCCCTCCACTTT.

The V call is TRBV24-1, the J call TRBJ2-3, with 12 bases identical to TRBD1. V gave up 5 bases and J gave up 5 bases; unmatched junction bases: 7. The CDR3 runs 16 residues. The germline V gene encodes CDR1 KGHDR and CDR2 SFDVKD. CDR3 protein: CATSVAGTGGKDTQYF. CDR3 in DNA: TGTGCCACCAGTGTAGCGGGGACAGGGGGCAAAGATACGCAGTATTTT.

V gene TRBV2 combines with J gene TRBJ2-1, with TRBD2 identical over 10 bases. Losses at the gene ends were 5 bases for V and 7 bases for J; bases not matched to a gene: 5. Germline loops: CDR1 SNHLY, CDR2 FYNNEI. The CDR3 spans 14 residues. CDR3 in DNA: TGTGCCAGCAGTAGCGGGAGGGCCTTAAATGAGCAGTTCTTC. Its translation: CASSSGRALNEQFF.

The chain has TRBV5-1 and TRBJ2-5; TRBD1 might be the D (6 bases). Germline V gives CDR1 SGHRS, CDR2 YFSETQ. The CDR3 is 16 amino acids. Between the trimmed V and J ends, which lost 0 bases and 6 bases, there was a span of 18 bases. CDR3 sequence reads: CASSLDGGGGVKTQYF. The DNA for the CDR3 is TGCGCCAGCAGCTTGGACGGCGGTGGGGGCGTGAAGACCCAGTACTTC.

V is TRBV6-2 or TRBV6-3 and J is TRBJ2-1; D is possibly TRBD2 (6 bases). This CDR3 contains 11 residues. CDR1 MNHEY and CDR2 SVGEGT come from the germline V gene. V was cut by 5 bases and J by 11 bases, with 10 bases left in between. CDR3 protein: CASSHGGQQFF. The DNA for the CDR3 is TGTGCCAGCAGTCACGGGGGTCAGCAGTTCTTC.

This chain connects TRBV6-5 to TRBJ2-7; maybe TRBD1 (5 bases). The CDR3 totals 14 residues. Germline V gives CDR1 MNHEY, CDR2 SVGAGI. Trimming stripped 2 bases from V and 2 bases from J, with 10 bases between. This chain's CDR3 is CASSYLTAPYEQYF. Here the CDR3 DNA reads TGTGCCAGCAGTTACCTGACAGCCCCCTACGAGCAGTACTTC.

This chain connects TRBV5-4 to TRBJ1-2; D is possibly TRBD1 (6 bases). Germline CDR1 reads SGHNT; CDR2 reads YYREEE (reference sequence). Trimming cost V 0 bases and J 1 base, with 22 bases left between them. The CDR3 sequence is 19 residues long. The CDR3 DNA is TGTGCCAGCAGCTTGGTGTCTGGCGGGAGGGGGGGAGTTAACTATGGCTACACCTTC. It is translated as CASSLVSGGRGGVNYGYTF.

This chain links TRBV6-1 with TRBJ1-5, with D possibly TRBD1 on 5 matching bases. With 3 bases removed from V and 0 bases from J, the gap between germline ends came to 9 bases. Per germline, CDR1 MNHNS and CDR2 SASEGT. The CDR3 contains 15 residues. This chain's CDR3 is CASSDGGYSNQPQHF. For the CDR3, the DNA is TGTGCCAGCAGTGACGGGGGTTATAGCAATCAGCCCCAGCATTTT.

The chain couples TRBV23-1 to TRBJ2-7; D may match TRBD1 or TRBD2 (5 bases each). TRBV23-1 has ORF status, its function being uncertain. V shed 8 bases and J shed 4 bases, with 18 bases lying between them. This CDR3 is built from 14 residues. The CDR3 DNA sequence: TGCGCCAGCCTAAACGGGAAGGGGCGTTACGAGCAGTACTTC. It encodes CASLNGKGRYEQYF.

This clone was detected only once. J is TRBJ1-2 and V is TRBV24-1; 8 nucleotides match TRBD1. The CDR3 length is 15 residues. Germline V gives CDR1 KGHDR, CDR2 SFDVKD. V lost 3 bases, J lost 6 bases, and 8 bases stayed unmatched. Written as DNA, the CDR3 is TGTGCCACCAGTGATCGGGACAGGCCACGGAATGGCTACACCTTC. Its translation is CATSDRDRPRNGYTF.

CDR3 region: CASSIGVTYEQYF. The CDR3 nucleotides are TGTGCCAGTAGTATAGGAGTAACTTACGAGCAGTACTTC. The chain combines TRBV19 with TRBJ2-7; unclear D gene. Deletions cut 1 base from V and 4 bases from J, with 8 bases between. The CDR3 sequence is 13 residues long. The germline V gene encodes CDR1 LNHDA and CDR2 SQIVND (reference sequence).

This sequence joins TRBV11-3 and TRBJ2-3; the D gene is possibly TRBD2 (6 bases). This CDR3 comprises 14 residues. V was clipped by 7 bases and J by 0 bases, with 11 bases between them. Germline V gives CDR1 SGHNT, CDR2 YENEEA. The CDR3 DNA follows: TGTGCCAGCATGGGCGGGGCTAGCACAGATACGCAGTATTTT. This encodes CASMGGASTDTQYF.

This chain uses TRBV7-3 with TRBJ2-3; 9 bases match TRBD2. CDR1 and CDR2 from the germline V gene are SGHTA and FQGTGA. This CDR3 comprises 14 residues. After removal of 5 bases from V and 6 bases from J, the junction contained 6 bases not matched to a gene. CDR3 protein: CASSEGTSRDTQYF. The CDR3 DNA reads TGTGCCAGCAGCGAAGGGACTAGCCGCGATACGCAGTATTTT.

The chain recombines TRBV5-1 with TRBJ1-4, with TRBD1 matching 9 bases. The CDR3 is 15 residues long. The germline gives CDR1 SGHRS, CDR2 YFSETQ. Germline trimming cut 0 bases from V and 8 bases from J; bases unmatched to any gene: 5. CDR3 coding DNA: TGCGCCAGCAGCTTGGCCCGGACAGGGGACGAAAAACTGTTTTTT. Translation: CASSLARTGDEKLFF.